The sequence of this T cell receptor beta chain was determined in a study of cytomegalovirus exposure and HLA in healthy donors (dated by TCRdb to about 2017). Looking at the study overall: An earlier analysis of approximately 640 of the donors reported 250 to 300 Gb of sequence data and 100 million to 130 million unique TCR beta sequences from about 180 million T cells. Roughly 320 gigabases of sequencing data and about 92 million unique TCR sequences made up an early release that covered roughly 670 HLA-typed donors. Of the roughly 390 genotyped donors, roughly 85% fell in the genetic ancestry cluster associated with self-reported Caucasian donors. The study was designed to test whether signatures of past pathogen exposure could be identified by cataloging public T cell receptors. Using immunosequencing, the study profiled T cell repertoires from some 670 subjects and related those repertoires to cytomegalovirus serostatus. A separate validation cohort of over 95 different subjects was used in addition to the approximately 700-subject first cohort. To predict cytomegalovirus infection status, the study brought together high-throughput TCR immunosequencing, statistical association of individual TCRs with disease status, and machine learning. A later analysis re-analyzed previously published TCR beta repertoires from 500 to 700 donors and added high-resolution HLA genotyping to study TCR occurrence patterns. In the later analysis, no new phenotypic data were used to find candidate immune exposures; instead, reliance was placed on TCR beta sequences and their occurrence across donors. An earlier analysis of around 580 of the donors used high-throughput TCR beta sequencing to judge whether each TCR beta V gene segment behaved as functional or pseudogenic. Donor age, sex, ethnicity and CMV serostatus were compiled alongside the repertoire data. In a later genetic analysis, genome-wide SNP genotypes for 398 of the 666 donors were used, and that subset was treated as a discovery cohort. Every discovery cohort repertoire had been produced on one sequencing platform. HLA typing included class I and class II loci at four-digit resolution. Typing coverage varied by locus: roughly 629-640 donors for A, B, C, DRB1 and DQB1; approximately 560 for DQA1; about 590 for DPA1; fewer than 480 for DPB1. Several DR-DQ haplotypes were treated as single units for association and clustering because of strong linkage in the cohort. Among several hundred genotyped donors of the cohort, an average of roughly 230,000 unique TCR beta nucleotide sequences was sequenced per donor, of which 15% to 20% were non-productive.

The cysteine opens and the phenylalanine closes a CDR3 of 12 amino acids. Only the CDR3 region is kept as DNA, spanning 36 bases read in frame from base 1. CDR1 LNHDA and CDR2 SQIVND are derived from the germline V gene (reference sequence). The V end loses 11 bases and the J end loses 0 bases, and a stretch of 10 bases separates them. The full study reports these points: An earlier analysis of approximately 500 of the donors showed that most TCR beta V segments appeared in productive rearrangements either about 87% or about 30% of the time, which broadly matched IMGT annotations. In this cohort, only TCR beta chains were sequenced, and detectable features were limited by the absence of alpha or paired-chain data. A later analysis found that TCR association rates varied across HLA loci, with DRB1 alleles showing the most associated TCRs and HLA-C alleles the fewest. Presence/absence analyses assumed roughly uniform sequencing depth across donors, an assumption that may not hold. According to a later analysis, parvovirus B19, influenza, CMV and Epstein-Barr virus appeared linked to several top co-occurrence clusters. In a later analysis, HLA-associated TCR beta chains were found to be more clonally expanded and to have lower generation probabilities than equally common non-associated chains. According to a later analysis, most CMV-associated TCR beta chains appeared to be HLA-restricted, and the HLA associations seemed to be driven largely by CMV exposure. The earlier analysis of approximately 540 of the donors excluded approximately 17 rarely observed V segments, including chromosome 9 orphons, because counts were too low. Some IMGT-functional V segments, including TRBV6-2 and TRBV6-3, could not be distinguished by the 87-base-pair reads and were therefore excluded. The authors suggested that the approach could potentially be extended to other disease states and immunological phenotypes. A later analysis associated 15,000 to 20,000 TCR beta sequences with specific HLA alleles at a false discovery rate of 0.05. A later genetic analysis associated a missense DCLRE1C variant with V-gene and J-gene trimming of TCR beta chains, and an independent cohort replicated the association. Most TCR sequences were observed very rarely across donors, whereas some public TCRs were present in many individuals. A further reported finding was that TCR beta sequences accurately predicted the HLA-A and HLA-B alleles for most subjects in the first cohort. The classifier was reported to diagnose cytomegalovirus status with high specificity and sensitivity in both the original cohort and the validation cohort. When HLA alleles, especially DR and DQ, strongly co-occurred, attributing TCR associations to individual alleles was difficult. The sequencing pipeline was judged likely to have produced a cluster of highly shared sequence variants as a technical artifact. Correlated functional status among segregating V segments might reflect linkage disequilibrium, but an unknown experimental factor could not be ruled out. Because HLA typing was missing for some donors at each locus, association tests included only the typed subset. For the cohort, immune exposure information was limited to CMV serostatus. Three of the identified cytomegalovirus-associated TCR beta chains were confirmed in vitro to be specific for cytomegalovirus antigens. The study gave a list of some 150 TCR beta chains associated with cytomegalovirus. Compared with the 666-donor mean, donors in an Asian-associated ancestry cluster had fewer N-insertions in productive TCRs, according to a later genetic analysis.

Turning to this clone: Which antigen it targets is not known. No base qualities exist here, and no much larger clone lies one base off it.

The cohort consisted of hundreds of healthy bone marrow donors. At the time of sampling, all cohort members were nominally healthy, though unrecorded immune exposures were likely present. The donor was CMV seropositive and was included in the group of around 300 seropositive cohort members. A peripheral blood sample was provided by each donor, and peripheral blood mononuclear cells were used for TCR beta sequencing. The Qiagen DNeasy Blood Extraction Kit was used to extract genomic DNA from the blood cell samples. Library creation used the immunoSEQ multiplex PCR assay. For the multiplex PCR, a mixture combining 60 forward primers for TCR Vbeta segments and 13 reverse primers for TCR Jbeta segments was used. A multiplex PCR assay on genomic DNA amplified the CDR3 region of rearranged TCR beta genes. Amplified TCR beta libraries were sequenced as 87-base-pair reads on the Illumina HiSeq System. In the original analysis: A later analysis tallied 75 million to 95 million unique TCR beta chains across the 600 to 700 repertoires, and about 10 million of those chains were shared by two or more donors. Raw reads were error-corrected and collapsed into unique sequences by a nearest-neighbor algorithm in which closely related sequences were merged to remove PCR and sequencing errors. V, D and J gene segments were assigned by aligning CDR3 sequences to IMGT reference sequences. For a sequence to be retained, a match of at least six nucleotides to both a V gene segment and a J gene segment was required. Rearrangements were called productive when the CDR3 lacked stop codons and stayed in frame with V and J; all others were non-productive. CDR3 was defined by IMGT convention, running from the second conserved V-encoded cysteine to the conserved J-encoded phenylalanine. Sequences without an unambiguous match to a single V gene segment were excluded from the earlier analysis of about 640 of the donors. In an earlier analysis of approximately 590 of the donors, V segments were called functional above 56.7% productive rearrangements and were called segregating when the between-donor standard deviation exceeded 5%. A statistical classification framework was built to diagnose cytomegalovirus status from the catalog of TCR beta chain sequences. V and J gene assignment, in a later analysis, came from comparing TCR nucleotide sequences with IMGT/GENE-DB human TR gene sequences. In a later analysis, CDR3 sequences and most-parsimonious VDJ recombination scenarios were assigned using the TCRdist pipeline. In a later analysis, each TCR beta chain was defined by its CDR3 amino acid sequence together with its V-gene family, and reads without a unique V-gene family were excluded. As a way to deal with suspected cross-contamination and a sequencing artifact, a later analysis dropped roughly 600 nucleotide sequences that were highly shared and had low generation probability. In a later analysis, a clonal expansion index for each public chain was calculated from normalized within-repertoire ranks of inferred template counts. In a later analysis, generation probabilities were computed using a VDJ recombination model fitted to out-of-frame rearrangements, and the results were checked against IGoR. In a later analysis, hypergeometric tests were used to score TCR-TCR, TCR-HLA and TCR-CMV co-occurrence, with a repertoire-size bias correction applied to TCR pairs. False discovery rates were estimated in a later analysis by permuting HLA or CMV assignments 20 times. A later analysis grouped co-occurring TCRs with DBSCAN, adding TCRdist sequence similarity when clustering within HLA-allele-positive subsets. Repertoires with fewer than 30,000 or more than 120,000 public chains were left out of co-occurrence clustering, as were about 5 repertoires with anomalous nucleotide sharing. TCRdb holds this immuneACCESS table with in-frame rearrangements only. Some clones are missing; in checked studies, unresolved V genes explain under half, and the rest has no known cause. The D gene and trimming were derived from the DNA, and the V and J assignments and clone size from that table. The sample profile shows around 100,000 clones; around three quarters of them were found once. The top ten clones comprise roughly 4.4% of the sample.

Recombination connected TRBV19 to TRBJ1-1; tentative D gene TRBD1, with 5 bases matching. Sequencing input: PBMCs. This sequence was found in a man aged 25-45 years in good health and CMV-seropositive. The sequenced DNA is TGTGCCGCGGGACCGTTGAACACTGAAGCTTTCTTT. Translation gives CAAGPLNTEAFF.